This T cell receptor beta chain originates from a study of T cells after yellow fever vaccination (dated 2019 in TCRdb). Background on the whole study: Libraries from fractions with low cell numbers were prepared with the SMART-Seq v4 Ultra Low Input RNA kit. To track T-cell clones before and after primary and booster YFV17D yellow fever vaccination, bulk TCR alpha and beta repertoires were sequenced longitudinally. Two healthy male donors, one aged 18 to 30 and one aged 30 to 40 years, made up the cohort. Blood samples were taken at several timepoints before and after primary and secondary immunization, and bulk PBMC replicates and cell subsets were isolated.

CDR1 MNHNS and CDR2 SASEGT were looked up in the germline V gene. Trimming takes 5 bases off V and 2 bases off J; junction bases not matched to a gene: 10. The CDR3 covers 16 residues, taking in both the cysteine and the phenylalanine. The CDR3 DNA has 48 bases and is translated from base 1. This sample's treatment or condition label indicates: live attenuated yellow fever vaccine strain. At each blood-draw timepoint, two biological replicates of bulk PBMCs were collected. PBMCs were isolated from peripheral blood using a standard Ficoll-Paque protocol. TriZol was used to extract RNA from bulk PBMCs, from CD4 and CD8 fractions, and from dextramer-positive and dextramer-negative fractions. This clonotype has more than one count but fewer than ten. Its antigen target is currently unknown. Nothing much larger sits one base from this clone, and base qualities are not available. Synthesis of TCR cDNA relied on 5'RACE template switching, a step that introduced a universal primer site along with unique molecular identifiers. Priming of cDNA synthesis was performed from both the TCR alpha and TCR beta constant segments. Libraries were amplified in two PCR steps, with sample barcodes and sequencing adapters added in the second step. Sequencing of libraries was done on Illumina HiSeq 2500 (2x100 bp) or NovaSeq (2x150 bp). On the study's bioinformatics: Reads were demultiplexed and collapsed into UMI consensus sequences with MIGEC, and V(D)J alignment was performed with MiXCR. Vaccine-responding clonotypes were identified with edgeR using replicate PBMC samples, with FDR below 0.01 and a log2 fold change above 5 up to day 15 being required. CD4 or CD8 identity was assigned to each bulk clonotype according to whether the clonotype was present at higher abundance in the sequenced CD4 repertoire or the sequenced CD8 repertoire. In TCRdb, the public reads were trimmed at Q25 with fastp and aligned with MiXCR, with productive beta chains retained. Duplicate CDR3 protein sequences are folded into a single record with the most common DNA and genes. The V and J calls reflect TCRdb's pipeline rather than the authors' work. The sample table records a few hundred thousand distinct CDR3 sequences; around 6.4% of these occur just once. Together, the top ten hold 14% to 15% of the sample.

The investigation overall reported the following: Most clones expanded after primary vaccination were re-detected after the booster (almost 98% of CD4 and around nine tenths of CD8), suggesting broad memory maintenance. Compared with the primary T-cell response, the secondary T-cell response was faster but weaker, reaching its peak on day 5 rather than on day 15. Only a couple of donors were included in the study, so the extent to which the findings can be generalized is limited. A small share of clonotypes occurred in both CD4 and CD8 compartments, likely arising from convergent recombination. Because abundant contaminating clonotypes from the bulk population could be contained in FACS-sorted repertoires, computational filtering was required.

This specimen consisted of PBMCs, obtained 5 days after the yellow fever booster vaccination. The chain is made from TRBV6-1 and TRBJ2-7; TRBD1 aligns with 9 central bases. This sequence originates from a man aged 25-45 years who received the YFV17D yellow fever vaccine. Here the CDR3 is given as CASSRARTGAAYEQYF. Read as DNA, the sequence is TGTGCCAGCAGTCGTGCCAGGACAGGGGCGGCCTACGAGCAGTACTTC.